The entry below describes one T cell receptor (beta chain). This sample was taken from a study of OX40 agonist ivuxolimab in advanced cancers. At the level of the study: Patients were dosed with the agonistic anti-OX40 (CD134) antibody ivuxolimab.

V was pared by 0 bases and J by 8 bases, with 19 bases between. CDR3 length: 16 amino acids. In germline, CDR1 is KGHSH, CDR2 LQKENI. TCRdb keeps only in-frame clones here, not all; method: immunoSEQ multiplex PCR. The table lists fewer than 70,000 clones, 86% of them singletons. The J gene is TRBJ1-2, the V gene TRBV18; D gene ambiguous. Sequencing was performed on CD4+ or CD8+ T cells sorted from blood, taken in a trial of the OX40 agonist ivuxolimab. The TCR originated in an adult with an advanced solid tumor such as melanoma, head and neck, liver or kidney cancer. The CDR3 nucleotides are TGTGCCAGCTCACCACCGTCGTTTACAGACTTTTCGGGCTACACCTTC. Protein product: CASSPPSFTDFSGYTF.